This T cell receptor (beta chain) was documented in a study of blood T cell repertoires in COVID-19. Study context: Samples came from the United States, Italy and Spain, spanning acute and convalescent COVID-19.

Everyone who took part was roughly 18 to 100 years old, and they came from about two dozen US areas. Either two negative PCRs, clearance, or symptom resolution qualified Cohort 3 donors as recovered. Clones were sequenced by immunoSEQ multiplex PCR, and TCRdb holds only the in-frame ones, with some missing. The sample has 200,000 to 300,000 clones, more than 75% seen once; the top ten hold approximately 2.4%. The CDR3 length is 15 residues. CDR1 is SGHAT and CDR2 is FQDESV in the germline V gene (reference sequence). Trimming removed 6 bases at V and 2 bases at J, with 15 bases between. This sequence joins TRBV11-1 and TRBJ2-3; tentative D call: TRBD2 (6 bases). The receptor was derived from a woman aged 18-29 years who had recovered from COVID-19. Source material: PBMCs or T cells enriched from blood (not recorded which). This CDR3 is CASRERREYTDTQYF. The CDR3 nucleotides are TGTGCCAGCAGGGAAAGGAGGGAGTACACAGATACGCAGTATTTT.